One TCR beta chain is described in this entry. A junction boundary mismatches the germline segment, possibly from a read error. In the original analysis: Nucleated cell counts were estimated from reference gene primer amplification. Clones were sequenced by immunoSEQ multiplex PCR, and TCRdb holds only the in-frame ones, with some missing. The V and J calls and clone size are taken from that table; D and trimming were inferred from the DNA. The sample gives 400,000 to 500,000 clones, more than 70% of which show up once; less than 1.5% is in the top ten. The data are from a study of blood T cell repertoires in COVID-19. Turning to the study itself: PBMCs, B-cell-depleted T cells, or T cells provided the cDNA or gDNA that made up the material.

This CDR3 comprises 15 residues. Germline assignment: CDR1 LGHDT and CDR2 YNNKEL (reference sequence). Cohort placement rested on clinical history that participants reported themselves. In the 2 weeks before study entry, exposed participants met a COVID-19 case, which was PCR-confirmed or clinician-diagnosed. This clonotype was obtained from a woman between 18 and 30 years old who had been exposed to COVID-19. This rearrangement joins TRBV3-1 (or the pseudogene TRBV3-2) to TRBJ1-5, with 8 positions matching TRBD1. Sample: PBMCs or T cells enriched from blood (not recorded which). The CDR3 DNA sequence: TGTGCCAGCAGCCAAGATGCAGGGGGCAAACAGCCCCAGCATTTT. It specifies CASSQDAGGKQPQHF.